This TCR beta chain comes out of a study of CD8+ T cells in alopecia areata. The CDR3 loop spans 13 amino acids. Germline assignment: CDR1 SQVTM and CDR2 ANQGSEA. V was cut by 4 bases and J by 7 bases, with 17 bases left in between. RNA was extracted and reverse transcribed into cDNA as the sequencing template. Method: immunoSEQ multiplex PCR; TCRdb's copy keeps in-frame clones and lacks some. The data hold 150,000 to 200,000 clones, with roughly 60% observed a single time. Study-wide findings and caveats: It was less clear whether patients shared TCRs than it was in mice, possibly because of HLA. An increase in clonality over normal scalp was evident in lesional scalp, especially alopecia totalis/universalis. When scalp samples are sequenced, resident alphabeta T cells of normal skin are also captured.

Comments on this clone: Its antigen remains unidentified.

PBMCs yielded sorted CD4+ and CD8+ T cells. This receptor was identified in a human donor in good health. The sample consisted of CD4+ T cells sorted from blood. The chain uses TRBV29-1 and TRBJ2-7, with D maybe TRBD1 (6 bases). The DNA of the CDR3 is TGCAGCGTTGGTGGGGGCAGGGGAAGGGAGCAGTACTTC. This sequence encodes CSVGGGRGREQYF.